Listed here are 2 T cell receptor beta chains from one sample, sequenced in a study of OX40 agonist ivuxolimab in advanced cancers. This table comes from immunoSEQ multiplex PCR, and its TCRdb copy is limited to in-frame clones, with some not included. The data contain some 70,000 clones, 80% to 85% of them singletons. Source: CD4+ or CD8+ T cells sorted from blood, taken in a trial of the OX40 agonist ivuxolimab. The source of these receptors is an adult with an advanced solid tumor such as melanoma, head and neck, liver or kidney cancer.

J is TRBJ1-5 and V is TRBV28; D may be TRBD1 (5 bases). V lost 6 bases, J lost 7 bases, and 22 bases lay in between. Per the germline V gene, CDR1 is MDHEN and CDR2 is SYDVKM. The CDR3 is 16 amino acids. The DNA for the CDR3 is TGTGCCAGCAGAGTAGCGCTGGTTCCAGGGCGGCAGCCCCAGCATTTT. Translating it yields CASRVALVPGRQPQHF.

The chain links TRBV6-6 to TRBJ1-4, with no clear D. The germline CDR1 and CDR2 sequences are MNHNY and SVGAGI (reference sequence). Trimming removed 6 bases at V and 8 bases at J, with 16 bases between. The CDR3 loop spans 14 amino acids. The CDR3 region has the DNA TGTGCCAGCAGCAGCTGGGAGGCCGGAGAAAAACTGTTTTTT. As protein: CASSSWEAGEKLFF.